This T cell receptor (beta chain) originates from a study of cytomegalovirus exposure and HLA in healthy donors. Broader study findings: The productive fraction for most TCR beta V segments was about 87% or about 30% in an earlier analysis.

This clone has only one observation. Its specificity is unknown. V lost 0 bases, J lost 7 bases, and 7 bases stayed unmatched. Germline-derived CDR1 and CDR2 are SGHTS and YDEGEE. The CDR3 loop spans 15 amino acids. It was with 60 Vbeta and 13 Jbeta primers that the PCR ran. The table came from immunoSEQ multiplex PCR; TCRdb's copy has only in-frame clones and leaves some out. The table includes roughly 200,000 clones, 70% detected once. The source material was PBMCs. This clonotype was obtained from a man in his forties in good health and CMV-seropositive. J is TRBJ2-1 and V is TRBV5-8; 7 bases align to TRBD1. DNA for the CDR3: TGTGCCAGCAGCTTGGGCGAGGGGGCAGGAAATGAGCAGTTCTTC. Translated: CASSLGEGAGNEQFF.